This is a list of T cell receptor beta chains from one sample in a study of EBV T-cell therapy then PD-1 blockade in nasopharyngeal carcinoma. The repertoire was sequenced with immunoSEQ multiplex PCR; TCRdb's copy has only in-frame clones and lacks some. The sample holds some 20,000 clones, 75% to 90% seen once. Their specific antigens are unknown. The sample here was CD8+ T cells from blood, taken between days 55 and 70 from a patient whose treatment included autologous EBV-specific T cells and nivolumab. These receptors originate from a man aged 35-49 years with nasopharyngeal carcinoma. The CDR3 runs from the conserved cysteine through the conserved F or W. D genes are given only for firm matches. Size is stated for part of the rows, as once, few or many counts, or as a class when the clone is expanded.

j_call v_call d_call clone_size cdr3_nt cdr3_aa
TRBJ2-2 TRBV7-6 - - TGTGCCAGCAGCTTAAAGCCCTCTCTCGGTGGCGGGGAGCTGTTTTTT CASSLKPSLGGGELFF
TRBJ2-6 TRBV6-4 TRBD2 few TGTGCCAGCTCAAGCGGGGATCTCTCTGGGGCCAACGTCCTGACTTTC CASSSGDLSGANVLTF
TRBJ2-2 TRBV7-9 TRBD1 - TGTGCCAGCAGCAGCCGGGACAGGGGCATCACCGGGGAGCTGTTTTTT CASSSRDRGITGELFF
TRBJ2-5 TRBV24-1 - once TGTGCCACCAGTGATTTGATCCAAGAGACCCAGTACTTC CATSDLIQETQYF
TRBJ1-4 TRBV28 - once TGTGCCAGCAGCCCATCGGAAAAACTGTTTTTT CASSPSEKLFF
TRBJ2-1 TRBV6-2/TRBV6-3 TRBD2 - TGTGCCAGCAGTTACGTAGCGGGGGGCTACAATGAGCAGTTCTTC CASSYVAGGYNEQFF
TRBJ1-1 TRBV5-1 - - TGCGCCAGCAGCTTTGGGGCACTCGAGAACACTGAAGCTTTCTTT CASSFGALENTEAFF
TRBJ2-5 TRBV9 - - TGTGCCAGCAGCGTAGCGGGAACCCAAGAGACCCAGTACTTC CASSVAGTQETQYF
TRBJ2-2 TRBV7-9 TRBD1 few TGTGCCAGCAGCTGGAGACAGGGTGTGAACACCGGGGAGCTGTTTTTT CASSWRQGVNTGELFF
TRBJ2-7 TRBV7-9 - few TGTGCCAGCAGCTTATTGGACGAGCAGTACTTC CASSLLDEQYF
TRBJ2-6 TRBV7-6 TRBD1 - TGTGCCAGCAGCTTAGGGGACAGCCCCCCTGGGGCCAACGTCCTGACTTTC CASSLGDSPPGANVLTF
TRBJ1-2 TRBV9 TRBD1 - TGTGCCAGCTCGACAGGGGAGGGATCTAACTATGGCTACACCTTC CASSTGEGSNYGYTF
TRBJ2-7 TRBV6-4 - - TGTGCCAGCAGTCCGTTAGAGGGGGCCTACGAGCAGTACTTC CASSPLEGAYEQYF
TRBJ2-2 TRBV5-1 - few TGCGCCAGCAGTTACTCCGGGGAGCTGTTTTTT CASSYSGELFF
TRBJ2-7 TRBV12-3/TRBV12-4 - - TGTGCCAGCAGCCCGACATTCATCTACGAGCAGTACTTC CASSPTFIYEQYF
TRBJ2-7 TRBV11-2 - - TGTGCCAGCAGCTTGTGGGACGACTCCTACGAGCAGTACTTC CASSLWDDSYEQYF
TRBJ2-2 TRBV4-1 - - TGCGCCAGCAGCCAAGAGGAGGGTTGGCTCACCGGGGAGCTGTTTTTT CASSQEEGWLTGELFF
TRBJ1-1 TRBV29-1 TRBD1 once TGCAGCGCCAGACAGGGGAGGGCTGAAGCTTTCTTT CSARQGRAEAFF
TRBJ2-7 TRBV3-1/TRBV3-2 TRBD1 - TGTGCCAGCAGCCAAGCCAGGACAGGGGAAATTAGCTCCTACGAGCAGTACTTC CASSQARTGEISSYEQYF
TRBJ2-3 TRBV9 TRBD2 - TGTGCCAGCAGTCCAAGCCGAAGCGGGGGGGGAACTAGCACAGATACGCAGTATTTT CASSPSRSGGGTSTDTQYF